This TCR beta chain is from a study of monozygotic twins with inflammatory bowel disease. This CDR3 is 13 amino acids long. CDR1 is GTSNPN, CDR2 SVGIG, per germline (reference sequence). Investigators extracted total RNA from whole blood and did not sort T cells. The UMIs contained a 6-nucleotide sample barcode. They were added by template switching during cDNA synthesis. cDNA for TCRalpha and TCRbeta was amplified by nested PCRs of roughly 16 then around 9 cycles. TCRdb reprocessed the 5' RACE reads and keeps a single row for each CDR3 protein, giving no DNA. The repertoire table contains 400,000 or so distinct CDR3 sequences.

The origin of this receptor is a human donor with ulcerative colitis or Crohn's disease, or a healthy co-twin of an affected twin (not recorded which). The chain couples TRBV30 to TRBJ2-1. What was sequenced was blood. CDR3 in amino acids: CAGGVGYYNEQFF.